These T cell receptor beta chains were read from a single sample in a study of monozygotic twins with inflammatory bowel disease. One entry per CDR3 protein, without DNA, is what TCRdb gives after re-calling the 5' RACE reads. This sample's table has about 440,000 distinct CDR3 sequences. Sample: blood. The source of these receptors is a human donor with ulcerative colitis or Crohn's disease, or a healthy co-twin of an affected twin (not recorded which). Both conserved end residues are part of each CDR3.

j_gene | v_gene | CDR3aa
TRBJ2-7 | TRBV29-1 | CSVESTGSSYEQYF
TRBJ1-4 | TRBV25-1 | CASSDPTQGQGNEKLFF
TRBJ2-7 | TRBV20-1 | CSASSGTGGHEQYF
TRBJ2-1 | TRBV12-3/TRBV12-4 | CASSLVVTEQFF
TRBJ1-1 | TRBV6-1 | CASSVTPILLNTEAFF
TRBJ1-2 | TRBV7-2 | CASSSPGTRGSNYGYTF
TRBJ2-2 | TRBV6-1 | CASGAPSGISNTGELFF
TRBJ2-5 | TRBV19 | CASSPVPGTLETQYF
TRBJ2-3 | TRBV20-1 | CSAPRDAEREYF
TRBJ2-2 | TRBV19 | CASSLLGQNTGELFF
TRBJ2-7 | TRBV11-2 | CASSSPGTALYEQYF
TRBJ1-5 | TRBV5-1 | CASSPVQGSQPQHF
TRBJ1-3 | TRBV29-1 | CSVSDRAGDSGNTIYF
TRBJ1-1 | TRBV7-2 | CASSGNRNTEAFF
TRBJ2-7 | TRBV10-3 | CATGQGYEQYF
TRBJ2-5 | TRBV19 | CASSRGRYQETQYF